The source of this TCR beta chain is a study of identical twins. This CDR3 has 17 amino acids. Germline CDR1 and CDR2: MDHEN and SYDVKM. V shed 6 bases, J shed 0 bases, and the junction held 10 bases outside the gene matches. From the 5' RACE reads, TCRdb called clonotypes with MiXCR, one entry per CDR3 protein. The sample contains approximately 140,000 distinct CDR3 sequences, under 4.5% of which appear only once. This clonotype was seen repeatedly, ten times or more. This receptor was obtained from a young man in good health. V is TRBV28 and J is TRBJ2-1; 8 bases line up with TRBD2. Sequenced sample: memory T cells sorted from blood. The CDR3 DNA is TGTGCCAGCAGCTCCTTTCGCGGGAGGAGCTCCTACAATGAGCAGTTCTTC. This codes for CASSSFRGRSSYNEQFF.